This entry lists 22 T cell receptor beta chains sequenced from one sample in a study of shared clonotypes between healthy human individuals. Repertoires were generated with immunoSEQ multiplex PCR, while TCRdb's copy carries only in-frame clones and drops some. The sample shows some 2.4 million clones, over 85% of them seen only once. The sequenced material came from naive CD4+ T cells from PBMCs. Documented subset: CD45RA+ positively selected. The receptors originated from a man in his late teens or twenties in good health. Some clones in this sample may be carry-over from other donors' samples.

J is TRBJ2-1 and V is TRBV5-4, with D tentatively TRBD2 (5 bases). This CDR3 region has 15 residues. In germline, CDR1 is SGHNT, CDR2 YYREEE (reference sequence). Between the trimmed V and J ends, which lost 4 bases and 6 bases, there was a span of 17 bases. The CDR3, as DNA: TGTGCCAGCAGCCATCTGCAGTTTGGGAGCAATGAGCAGTTCTTC. This codes for CASSHLQFGSNEQFF.

This clone was seen just once. The chain links TRBV28 to TRBJ2-1, with D perhaps TRBD1 or TRBD2 (5 bases each). CDR3 length: 16 residues. The germline V and J ends were trimmed by 5 bases and 0 bases, with 14 bases remaining between them. Germline CDR1 reads MDHEN; CDR2 reads SYDVKM. The CDR3 sequence: CASSPWDRNSYNEQFF. As DNA, the CDR3 is TGTGCCAGCAGTCCCTGGGACCGGAACTCCTACAATGAGCAGTTCTTC. The entire variable domain, with the rest obtained from reference TRBV28 and TRBJ2-1, is as follows: DVKVTQSSRYLVKRTGEKVFLECVQDMDHENMFWYRQDPGLGLRLIYFSYDVKMKEKGDIPEGYSVSREKKERFSLILESASTNQTSMYLCASSPWDRNSYNEQFFGPGTRLTVL.

The V call is TRBV14, the J call TRBJ2-7; D perhaps matches TRBD2 (6 bases). The ends were cut back, 1 base at V and 6 bases at J, with 16 bases in the middle. CDR3 size: 15 residues. Germline lookup yields CDR1 SGHDN and CDR2 FVKESK. The CDR3 reads CASSQGGGKWSEQYF. As DNA, the CDR3 is TGTGCCAGCAGCCAAGGGGGCGGGAAGTGGAGCGAGCAGTACTTC.

The genes are TRBV28 and TRBJ1-2, with D tentatively TRBD1 (5 bases). The V gene's germline CDR1 is MDHEN and CDR2 SYDVKM. CDR3 length equals 15 residues. The germline V and J ends were trimmed by 3 bases and 1 base, with 12 bases remaining between them. CDR3 DNA: TGTGCCAGCAGTTTTTTGCCGACAGTTAACTATGGCTACACCTTC. Its translation is CASSFLPTVNYGYTF.

This chain uses TRBV11-2 with TRBJ1-1; D call uncertain. The CDR3 runs to 14 residues. With 1 base removed from V and 1 base from J, the gap between germline ends came to 7 bases. Germline-derived CDR1 and CDR2 are SGHAT and FQNNGV. The CDR3 here is CASSLGVPNTEAFF. The CDR3 DNA is TGTGCCAGCAGCTTAGGTGTCCCGAACACTGAAGCTTTCTTT. Variable domain in full (rest from reference TRBV11-2 and TRBJ1-1): EAGVAQSPRYKIIEKRQSVAFWCNPISGHATLYWYQQILGQGPKLLIQFQNNGVVDDSQLPKDRFSAERLKGVDSTLKIQPAKLEDSAVYLCASSLGVPNTEAFFGQGTRLTVV.

The chain has TRBV5-4 and TRBJ2-7; D call uncertain. The ends were cut back, 4 bases at V and 2 bases at J, with 16 bases in the middle. Germline loops: CDR1 SGHNT, CDR2 YYREEE (reference sequence). The CDR3 loop spans 15 amino acids. The CDR3 DNA follows: TGTGCCAGCAGCGACCACCGGGCAGGAGCCTACGAGCAGTACTTC. This encodes CASSDHRAGAYEQYF.

This sequence joins TRBV27 and TRBJ2-7; D is perhaps TRBD2 (7 bases). Germline loops: CDR1 MNHEY, CDR2 SMNVEV (reference sequence). There are 15 residues in the CDR3. V was cut by 7 bases and J by 2 bases, with 18 bases left in between. The CDR3 DNA is TGTGCCAGCACCCGAAGGGGGGGACGGACCTACGAGCAGTACTTC. Translating gives CASTRRGGRTYEQYF.

This sequence joins TRBV30 and TRBJ2-3, with no clear D. CDR1 is GTSNPN, CDR2 SVGIG, per germline (reference sequence). This CDR3 contains 15 residues. V lost 7 bases to trimming and J lost 1 base, with 18 bases between them. The CDR3 protein is CASSVGKRGTDTQYF. CDR3 sequence (DNA): TGTGCCTCGTCCGTGGGGAAACGGGGCACAGATACGCAGTATTTT.

The rearrangement uses TRBV19 and TRBJ2-1; D gene unclear. Germline values: CDR1 LNHDA, CDR2 SQIVND (reference sequence). This CDR3 has 11 amino acids. Trimming shortened V by 3 bases and J by 12 bases, and 9 bases separated the two germline ends. CDR3 sequence (DNA): TGTGCCAGTAGTATTGGTTTTGCGCAGTTCTTC. Translating it yields CASSIGFAQFF.

The rearrangement uses TRBV5-5 and TRBJ2-7; D is perhaps TRBD1 or TRBD2 (5 bases each). The CDR3 is 15 amino acids. Trimming removed 0 bases from V and 0 bases from J, with 10 bases in between. From germline, CDR1 is SGHKS and CDR2 YYEKEE (reference sequence). CDR3 nucleotide sequence: TGTGCCAGCAGCTTGGCCTTAGGGACCTCCTACGAGCAGTACTTC. Amino acids: CASSLALGTSYEQYF.

The chain couples TRBV30 to TRBJ2-1; D is undetermined. The CDR3 is made up of 13 amino acids. Germline values: CDR1 GTSNPN, CDR2 SVGIG (reference sequence). Trimming removed 2 bases at V and 5 bases at J, with 10 bases between. The CDR3 spells CAWSPSLHNEQFF. CDR3 DNA: TGTGCCTGGAGTCCCAGCTTACACAATGAGCAGTTCTTC.

The chain recombines TRBV28 with TRBJ1-4; 7 bases map to TRBD1. Germline V CDR1 and CDR2: MDHEN, SYDVKM. This CDR3 has 15 residues. Trimming cost V 8 bases and J 4 bases; bases outside gene matches: 10. CDR3 nucleotide sequence: TGTGCCAGCCGACAGGGTGGGGAAGGTAATGAAAAACTGTTTTTT. It specifies CASRQGGEGNEKLFF. The whole variable domain, remainder taken from reference TRBV28 and TRBJ1-4, is DVKVTQSSRYLVKRTGEKVFLECVQDMDHENMFWYRQDPGLGLRLIYFSYDVKMKEKGDIPEGYSVSREKKERFSLILESASTNQTSMYLCASRQGGEGNEKLFFGSGTQLSVL.

V gene TRBV7-9 combines with J gene TRBJ2-1; D remains ambiguous. V lost 4 bases, J lost 3 bases, and 16 bases lay in between. Looked up from germline, CDR1 is SEHNR and CDR2 is FQNEAQ (reference sequence). CDR3 length equals 16 residues. In DNA, the CDR3 is TGTGCCAGCAGCTCAGATTCCGGCGGTAACTACAATGAGCAGTTCTTC. Protein product: CASSSDSGGNYNEQFF. Filled out from reference TRBV7-9 and TRBJ2-1, the complete variable domain reads DTGVSQNPRHKITKRGQNVTFRCDPISEHNRLYWYRQTLGQGPEFLTYFQNEAQLEKSRLLSDRFSAERPKGSFSTLEIQRTEQGDSAMYLCASSSDSGGNYNEQFFGPGTRLTVL.

The CDR3 loop is CASRLSGQGSYEQYF. The CDR3 bases are TGCGCCAGCAGACTGTCCGGACAGGGATCCTACGAGCAGTACTTC. This chain joins TRBV5-1 and TRBJ2-7; TRBD1 agrees at 8 bases. CDR3 length equals 15 residues. Germline V gene lookup returns CDR1 SGHRS and CDR2 YFSETQ. Trimming removed 5 bases from V and 1 base from J; junction bases left unmatched: 8.

The gene calls are TRBV9 and TRBJ2-2, with D possibly being TRBD1 or TRBD2 (5 bases each). Trimming removed 5 bases at V and 1 base at J, with 15 bases between. CDR3 length: 16 amino acids. The V gene's germline CDR1 is SGDLS and CDR2 YYNGEE. CDR3 in amino acids: CASRGPGTENTGELFF. DNA of the CDR3: TGTGCCAGCAGGGGGCCGGGGACGGAGAACACCGGGGAGCTGTTTTTT.

This chain joins TRBV7-9 and TRBJ2-1, with D tentatively TRBD2 (6 bases). Germline CDR1 and CDR2: SEHNR and FQNEAQ (reference sequence). This CDR3 comprises 13 residues. V lost 7 bases and J lost 9, with 16 bases in between. CDR3 sequence reads: CASTSGTGAEQFF. The CDR3 nucleotides are TGTGCCAGCACCTCCGGGACTGGGGCTGAGCAGTTCTTC.

The chain couples TRBV30 to TRBJ2-5; 7 bases agree with TRBD1. Germline V gene sequence: CDR1 GTSNPN, CDR2 SVGIG (reference sequence). The CDR3 has 13 amino acids. With V trimmed by 4 bases and J by 2 bases, 4 bases remained unmatched. CDR3 region: CAWTRQGQETQYF. In DNA, the CDR3 is TGTGCCTGGACTCGACAGGGACAAGAGACCCAGTACTTC.

The chain combines TRBV5-1 with TRBJ2-7; 8 positions match TRBD2. This CDR3 region has 15 residues. Germline-derived CDR1 and CDR2 are SGHRS and YFSETQ. V gave up 2 bases and J gave up 6 bases; unmatched junction bases: 10. CDR3 residues: CASSFGAGGLGEQYF. As DNA, the CDR3 is TGCGCCAGCAGCTTTGGGGCGGGAGGCCTAGGCGAGCAGTACTTC.

The chain recombines TRBV5-1 with TRBJ2-7; D not certain. Trimming removed 4 bases from V and 0 bases from J, with 17 bases in between. The CDR3 has 16 residues. Germline V gene sequence: CDR1 SGHRS, CDR2 YFSETQ. CDR3 DNA: TGCGCCAGCAGCCCCGGACGGCTCCACAGCTCCTACGAGCAGTACTTC. Its protein is CASSPGRLHSSYEQYF.

The chain has TRBV11-2 and TRBJ2-7; D is ambiguous. CDR3 size: 13 residues. The germline V and J ends were trimmed by 3 bases and 7 bases, with 13 bases remaining between them. The germline V gene has CDR1 SGHAT and CDR2 FQNNGV. CDR3 sequence (DNA): TGTGCCAGCAGCTTGATCCGTCAAGGGGAGCAGTACTTC. Its translation is CASSLIRQGEQYF.

The chain has TRBV28 and TRBJ1-1; D unclear. Trimming took 5 bases from V and 3 from J, leaving 13 bases between them. This CDR3 is built from 14 residues. Germline CDR1 is MDHEN and CDR2 is SYDVKM. The CDR3 spells CASSPSIVYTEAFF. The CDR3 DNA sequence: TGTGCCAGCAGTCCCTCGATAGTGTACACTGAAGCTTTCTTT.

V gene TRBV2 combines with J gene TRBJ1-5; 10 nucleotides line up with TRBD1. V was clipped by 7 bases and J by 9 bases; unmatched bases: 12. CDR1 is SNHLY and CDR2 is FYNNEI in the germline V gene. The CDR3 sequence is 15 residues long. The CDR3 protein is CASTEPGQGLWPQHF. For the CDR3, the DNA is TGTGCCAGCACCGAGCCGGGACAGGGGTTATGGCCCCAGCATTTT. Together with reference TRBV2 and TRBJ1-5, the CDR3 gives the full variable domain: EPEVTQTPSHQVTQMGQEVILRCVPISNHLYFYWYRQILGQKVEFLVSFYNNEISEKSEIFDDQFSVERPDGSNFTLKIRSTKLEDSAMYFCASTEPGQGLWPQHFGDGTRLSIL.